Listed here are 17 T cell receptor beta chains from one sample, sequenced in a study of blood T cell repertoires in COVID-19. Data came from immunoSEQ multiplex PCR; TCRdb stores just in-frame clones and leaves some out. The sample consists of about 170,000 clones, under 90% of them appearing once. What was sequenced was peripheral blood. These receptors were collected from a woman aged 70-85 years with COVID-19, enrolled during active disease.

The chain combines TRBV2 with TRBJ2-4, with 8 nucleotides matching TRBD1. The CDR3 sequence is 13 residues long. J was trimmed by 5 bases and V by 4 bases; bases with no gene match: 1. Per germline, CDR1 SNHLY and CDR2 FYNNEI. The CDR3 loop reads CASSADRENIQYF. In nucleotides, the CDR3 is TGTGCCAGCAGTGCGGACAGGGAAAACATTCAGTACTTC.

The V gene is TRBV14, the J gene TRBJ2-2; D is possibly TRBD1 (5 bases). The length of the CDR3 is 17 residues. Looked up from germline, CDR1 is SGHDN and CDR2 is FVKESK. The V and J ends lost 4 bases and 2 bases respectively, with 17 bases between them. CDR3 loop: CASSLSPSQGNTGELFF. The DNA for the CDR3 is TGTGCCAGCAGCCTAAGTCCTAGTCAGGGTAACACCGGGGAGCTGTTTTTT.

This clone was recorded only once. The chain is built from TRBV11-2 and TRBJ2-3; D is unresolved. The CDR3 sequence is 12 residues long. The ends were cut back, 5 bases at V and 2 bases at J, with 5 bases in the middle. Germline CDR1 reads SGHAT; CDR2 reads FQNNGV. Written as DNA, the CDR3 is TGTGCCAGCAGCCAATCCACAGATACGCAGTATTTT. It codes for CASSQSTDTQYF.

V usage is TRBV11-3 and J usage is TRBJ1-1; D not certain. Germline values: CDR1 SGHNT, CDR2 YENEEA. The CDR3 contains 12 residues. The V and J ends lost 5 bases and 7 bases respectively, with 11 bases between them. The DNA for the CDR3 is TGTGCCAGCAGCCGGCGAGGATTTGAAGCTTTCTTT. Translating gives CASSRRGFEAFF. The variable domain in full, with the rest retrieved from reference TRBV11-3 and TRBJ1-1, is EAGVVQSPRYKIIEKKQPVAFWCNPISGHNTLYWYLQNLGQGPELLIRYENEEAVDDSQLPKDRFSAERLKGVDSTLKIQPAELGDSAVYLCASSRRGFEAFFGQGTRLTVV.

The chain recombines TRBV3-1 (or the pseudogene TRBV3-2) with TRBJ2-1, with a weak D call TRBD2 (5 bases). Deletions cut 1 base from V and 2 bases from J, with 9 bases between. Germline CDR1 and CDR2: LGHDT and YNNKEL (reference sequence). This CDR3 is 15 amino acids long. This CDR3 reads CASSQGLATYNEQFF. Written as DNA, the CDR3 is TGTGCCAGCAGCCAAGGGCTAGCCACCTACAATGAGCAGTTCTTC.

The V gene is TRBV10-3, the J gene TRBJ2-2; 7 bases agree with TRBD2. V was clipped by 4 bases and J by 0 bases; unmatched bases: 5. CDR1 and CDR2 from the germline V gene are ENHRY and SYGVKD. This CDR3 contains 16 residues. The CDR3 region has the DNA TGTGCCATCAGTGGACCCGGGACTACGAACACCGGGGAGCTGTTTTTT. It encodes CAISGPGTTNTGELFF.

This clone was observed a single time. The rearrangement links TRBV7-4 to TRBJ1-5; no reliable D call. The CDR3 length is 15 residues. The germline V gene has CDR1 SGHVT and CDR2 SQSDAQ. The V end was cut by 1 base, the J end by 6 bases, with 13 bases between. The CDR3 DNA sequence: TGTGCCAGCAGCTTAGGATGTGGAGCACCTCAGCCCCAGCATTTT. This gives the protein CASSLGCGAPQPQHF. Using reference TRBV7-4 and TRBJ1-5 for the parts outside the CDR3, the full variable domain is GAGVSQSPRYKVAKRGRDVALRCDSISGHVTLYWYRQTLGQGSEVLTYSQSDAQRDKSGRPSGRFSAERPERSVSTLKIQRTEQGDSAVYLCASSLGCGAPQPQHFGDGTRLSIL.

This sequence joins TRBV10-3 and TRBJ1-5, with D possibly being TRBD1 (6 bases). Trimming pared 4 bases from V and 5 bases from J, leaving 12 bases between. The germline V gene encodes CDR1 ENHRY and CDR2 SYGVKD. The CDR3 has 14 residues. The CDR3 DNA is TGTGCCATCAGTGGGAGACAGGAGGATCAGCCCCAGCATTTT. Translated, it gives CAISGRQEDQPQHF.

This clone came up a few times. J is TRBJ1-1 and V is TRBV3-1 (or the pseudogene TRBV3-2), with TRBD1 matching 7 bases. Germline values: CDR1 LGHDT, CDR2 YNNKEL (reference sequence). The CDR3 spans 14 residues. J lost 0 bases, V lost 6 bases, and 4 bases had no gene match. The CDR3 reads CASSDRAVNTEAFF. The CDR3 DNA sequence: TGTGCCAGCAGTGACAGGGCCGTGAACACTGAAGCTTTCTTT.

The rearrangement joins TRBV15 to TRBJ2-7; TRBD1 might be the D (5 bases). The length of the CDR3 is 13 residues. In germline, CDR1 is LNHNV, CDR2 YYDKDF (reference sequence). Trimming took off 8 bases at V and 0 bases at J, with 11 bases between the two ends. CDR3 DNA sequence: TGTGCCACCGCAAGCGACAGCTCCTACGAGCAGTACTTC. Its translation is CATASDSSYEQYF.

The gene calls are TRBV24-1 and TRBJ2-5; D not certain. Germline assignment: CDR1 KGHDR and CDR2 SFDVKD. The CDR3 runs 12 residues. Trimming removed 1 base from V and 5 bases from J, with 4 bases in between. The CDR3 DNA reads TGTGCCACCAGTGATTTTTCGGAGACCCAGTACTTC. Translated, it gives CATSDFSETQYF.

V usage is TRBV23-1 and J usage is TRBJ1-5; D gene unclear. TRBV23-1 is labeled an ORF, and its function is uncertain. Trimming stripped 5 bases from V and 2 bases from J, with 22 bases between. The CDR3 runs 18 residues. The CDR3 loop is CASSTRCPGGEGNQPQHF. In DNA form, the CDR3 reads TGCGCCAGCAGTACCCGTTGTCCCGGCGGCGAGGGCAATCAGCCCCAGCATTTT.

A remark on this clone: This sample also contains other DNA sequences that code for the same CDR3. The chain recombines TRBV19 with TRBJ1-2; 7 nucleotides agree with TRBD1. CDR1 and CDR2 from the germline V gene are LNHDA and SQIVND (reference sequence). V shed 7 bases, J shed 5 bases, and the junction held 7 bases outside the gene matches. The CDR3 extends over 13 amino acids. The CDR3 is CASKVRGNYGYTF. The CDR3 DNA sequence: TGTGCCAGTAAGGTCAGGGGGAATTATGGCTACACCTTC.

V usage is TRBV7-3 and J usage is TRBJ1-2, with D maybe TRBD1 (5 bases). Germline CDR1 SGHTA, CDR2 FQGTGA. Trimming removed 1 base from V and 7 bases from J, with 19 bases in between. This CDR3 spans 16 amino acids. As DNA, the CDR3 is TGTGCCAGCAGCTTAATGGGAGGGGCACAGGATGCTGGCTACACCTTC. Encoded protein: CASSLMGGAQDAGYTF.

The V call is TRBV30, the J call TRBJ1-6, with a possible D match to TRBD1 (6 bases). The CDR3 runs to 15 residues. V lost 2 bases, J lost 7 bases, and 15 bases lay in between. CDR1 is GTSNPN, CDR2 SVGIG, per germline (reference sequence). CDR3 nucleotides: TGTGCCTGGAGTCGAGGGACATCCGCGAATTCACCCCTCCACTTT. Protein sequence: CAWSRGTSANSPLHF.

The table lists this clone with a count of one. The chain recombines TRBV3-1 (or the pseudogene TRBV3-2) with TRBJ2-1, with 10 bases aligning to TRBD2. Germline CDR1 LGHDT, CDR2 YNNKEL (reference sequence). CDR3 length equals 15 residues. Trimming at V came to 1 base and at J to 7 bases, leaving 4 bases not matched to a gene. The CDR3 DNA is TGTGCCAGCAGCCAAGTCCCGACTAGCGGGAATGAGCAGTTCTTC. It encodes CASSQVPTSGNEQFF.

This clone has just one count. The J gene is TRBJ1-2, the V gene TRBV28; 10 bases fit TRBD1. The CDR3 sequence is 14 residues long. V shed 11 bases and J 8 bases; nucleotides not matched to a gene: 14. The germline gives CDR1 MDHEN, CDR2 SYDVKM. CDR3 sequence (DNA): TGTGCCTCCACAACGGGACAGGGGTGGAGGGGCTACACCTTC. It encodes CASTTGQGWRGYTF.